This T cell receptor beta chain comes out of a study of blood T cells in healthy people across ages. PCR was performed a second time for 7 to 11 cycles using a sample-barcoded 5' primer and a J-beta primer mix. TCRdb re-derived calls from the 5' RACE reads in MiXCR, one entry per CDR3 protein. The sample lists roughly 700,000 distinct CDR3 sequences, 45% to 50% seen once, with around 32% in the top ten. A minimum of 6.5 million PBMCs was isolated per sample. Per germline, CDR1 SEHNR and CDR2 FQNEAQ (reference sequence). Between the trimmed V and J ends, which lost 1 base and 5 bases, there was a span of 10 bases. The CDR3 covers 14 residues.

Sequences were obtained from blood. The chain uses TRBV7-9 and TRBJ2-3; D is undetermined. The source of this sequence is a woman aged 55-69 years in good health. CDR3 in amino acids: CASSLVVAQDTQYF. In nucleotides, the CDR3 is TGTGCCAGCAGCTTAGTAGTGGCTCAAGATACGCAGTATTTT.